What follows describes a single TCR beta chain. This clonotype occurred a few times. The antigen it binds to is not known. There are no base qualities to consult, and no much larger clone falls within one base. These data are taken from a study of CD8 T cells in ankylosing spondylitis (dated by TCRdb to between 2016 and 2019). About the investigation overall: The study set out to find disease-linked TCR variants by profiling T cell receptor beta repertoires in ankylosing spondylitis patients and healthy donors. The whole study cohort included some 100 healthy donors and 20 to 30 ankylosing spondylitis patients. Peripheral blood samples were taken, and synovial fluid was additionally collected from ankylosing spondylitis patients. What the work shows at the level of the full study, not this receptor alone: Some motif variants had previously been reported in the synovial fluid and blood of reactive arthritis patients, which suggests shared mechanisms of disease initiation. In peripheral blood, the disease-linked clones were found at relatively low frequencies and had a CD8+ phenotype. Blood from ankylosing spondylitis patients appeared to be characterized by a TCR beta motif made up of fewer than ten highly homologous amino acid variants. The disease-linked clones were reported to be significantly enriched in matched synovial fluid samples from ankylosing spondylitis patients.

Sequencing took place on an Illumina HiSeq 2500. Quantitative 5'-RACE with molecular barcodes was the method used to prepare the TCR beta libraries. Concerning the study's data processing: To identify disease-linked TCR variants, a new computational method was used, one built on a probabilistic model of VDJ rearrangement. TCRdb applied fastp at Q25 and MiXCR to the public reads, then kept only in-frame beta chains. Rows are unified per CDR3 protein, each entry keeping the most common DNA and genes. Clone size and V and J calls follow TCRdb, not the original study. For this sample the table gives roughly 700,000 distinct CDR3 sequences, of which over 15% were detected only once. About a fifth of the sample is held by the ten biggest clonotypes. The sequence derives from a male donor with ankylosing spondylitis. Sequencing was carried out using blood, either unsorted or a sorted T cell fraction (not recorded which).

The CDR3 protein: CSAIDMNTEAFF. The nucleotide sequence reads TGCAGCGCGATAGACATGAACACTGAAGCTTTCTTT. The rearranged chain carries TRBV29-1 and TRBJ1-1; no D gene call is confident. The CDR3, cysteine through phenylalanine, is 12 amino acids long. Here the CDR3 DNA is all that survives: 36 bases in frame from base 1. As encoded in the germline V gene, CDR1 is SQVTM while CDR2 is ANQGSEA. The V end loses 7 bases and the J end loses 0 bases, and a stretch of 9 bases separates them.